These 8 T cell receptor beta chains were all obtained from the same sample, sequenced in a study of cytomegalovirus exposure and HLA in healthy donors. Measured with immunoSEQ multiplex PCR; TCRdb has only the in-frame clones, and not every one. The sample has around 250,000 clones; 85% to 90% are singletons. The source material was PBMCs. Every receptor here comes from a woman in her late teens or twenties in good health and CMV-seronegative.

The rearrangement links TRBV6-1 to TRBJ2-7, with D possibly being TRBD1 (6 bases). Germline CDR1 MNHNS, CDR2 SASEGT. The CDR3 has 12 residues. The V gene lost 5 bases and the J gene lost 4 bases, with 9 bases spanning the gap. CDR3 in DNA: TGTGCCAGCAGTCGACAGGTTTACGAGCAGTACGTC. This gives the protein CASSRQVYEQYV.

V usage is TRBV5-1 and J usage is TRBJ2-2; D might be TRBD2 (5 bases). The ends were cut back, 4 bases at V and 4 bases at J, with 11 bases in the middle. This CDR3 has 14 amino acids. Germline loops: CDR1 SGHRS, CDR2 YFSETQ. The CDR3, as DNA: TGCGCCAGCAGCGTCCCTAGCTCCACCGGGGAGCTGTTTTTT. It encodes CASSVPSSTGELFF.

The CDR3 region is CASSYQGVNTEAFF. CDR3 bases: TGTGCCAGCAGTTATCAGGGGGTAAACACTGAAGCTTTCTTT. This chain links TRBV6-5 with TRBJ1-1; 7 bases agree with TRBD1. V was clipped by 3 bases and J by 2 bases; unmatched bases: 3. Germline assignment: CDR1 MNHEY and CDR2 SVGAGI. The CDR3 has 14 residues.

The rearrangement uses TRBV11-2 and TRBJ2-2; TRBD2 aligns across 10 bases. The CDR3 runs 16 residues. Germline V gives CDR1 SGHAT, CDR2 FQNNGV. V lost 5 bases and J lost 8; bases outside the gene matches: 11. The DNA of the CDR3 is TGTGCCAGCAGCCCCGGGCTAGCGGGGGTCTATGGGGAGCTGTTTTTT. Its translation is CASSPGLAGVYGELFF.

The V and J genes are TRBV25-1 and TRBJ1-2; TRBD1 might be the D (6 bases). CDR1 and CDR2 (germline): MGHDK, SYGVNS. The CDR3 spans 14 residues. The V gene lost 3 bases and the J gene lost 4 bases, with 12 bases spanning the gap. The CDR3 region is CASSDLQGFYGYTF. CDR3 sequence (DNA): TGTGCCAGCAGTGATCTCCAGGGGTTCTATGGCTACACCTTC.

This clone was observed a handful of times. The V and J genes are TRBV28 and TRBJ2-7, with 10 positions matching TRBD2. Trimming cost V 3 bases and J 5 bases; bases outside gene matches: 4. CDR1 and CDR2 from the germline V gene are MDHEN and SYDVKM. This CDR3 contains 14 residues. In DNA form, the CDR3 reads TGTGCCAGCAGTTTGGGACTAGCGCTCGACGAGCAGTACGTC. This translates into CASSLGLALDEQYV.

The chain couples TRBV27 to TRBJ2-7; D not certain. The CDR3 runs to 14 residues. CDR1 is MNHEY, CDR2 SMNVEV, per germline (reference sequence). V was clipped by 6 bases and J by 2 bases, with 14 bases between them. CDR3: CASSLGGSPYEQYF. The DNA for the CDR3 is TGTGCCAGCAGCCTCGGCGGCTCCCCCTACGAGCAGTACTTC.

V and J are TRBV18 and TRBJ1-5; 11 nucleotides align to TRBD1. Looked up from germline, CDR1 is KGHSH and CDR2 is LQKENI. The V segment lost 5 bases and the J segment 3 bases; nucleotides outside the gene matches: 6. The CDR3 contains 16 residues. CDR3 bases: TGTGCCAGCTCAACCGGGACAGGGGGTAACAATCAGCCCCAGCATTTT. It codes for CASSTGTGGNNQPQHF.